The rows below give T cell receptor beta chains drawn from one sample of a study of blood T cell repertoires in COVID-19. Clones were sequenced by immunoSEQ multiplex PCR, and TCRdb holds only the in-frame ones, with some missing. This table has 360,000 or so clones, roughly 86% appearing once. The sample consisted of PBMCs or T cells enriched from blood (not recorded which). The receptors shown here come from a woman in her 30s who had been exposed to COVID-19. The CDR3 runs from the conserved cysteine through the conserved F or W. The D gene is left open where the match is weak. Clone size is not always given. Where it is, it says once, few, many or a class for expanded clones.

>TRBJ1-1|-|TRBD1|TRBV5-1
TGCGCCAGCGGAGGGGGCTCGAAGAACACTGAAGCTTTCTTT
CASGGGSKNTEAFF
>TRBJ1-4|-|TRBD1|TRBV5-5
TGTGCCAGCAGCCCGGACAGGAATTGGGAAAAACTGTTTTTT
CASSPDRNWEKLFF
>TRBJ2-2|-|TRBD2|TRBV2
TGTGCCAGCAGGGGGACTAGCGGGGTCCGGGAGCTGTTTTTT
CASRGTSGVRELFF
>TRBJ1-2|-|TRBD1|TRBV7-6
TGTGCCAGCAGCTTGGGGGACAGGGGGTATGGCTACACCTTC
CASSLGDRGYGYTF
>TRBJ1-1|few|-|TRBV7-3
TGTGCCAGCAGCCCTAGGGGGTTGGACACTGAAGCTTTCTTT
CASSPRGLDTEAFF
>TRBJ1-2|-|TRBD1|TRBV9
TGTGCCAGCAGCGTAGAGGACAGGGGGCGATATGGCTACACCTTC
CASSVEDRGRYGYTF
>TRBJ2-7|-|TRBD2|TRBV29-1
TGCAGCGTTGAATCTACGGGACTACCGCCCTACGAGCAGTACTTC
CSVESTGLPPYEQYF
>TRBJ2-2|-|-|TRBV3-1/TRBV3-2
TGTGCCAGCAGCCAAGGGGGCAGAGTTTTGAACACCGGGGAGCTGTTTTTT
CASSQGGRVLNTGELFF
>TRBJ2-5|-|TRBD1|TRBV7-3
TGTGCCAGCAGCCTCCGGGACAGCCGAGAGACCCAGTACTTC
CASSLRDSRETQYF
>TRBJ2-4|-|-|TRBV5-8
TGTGCCAGCAGCTTAGGGGTTATAGCCAAAAACATTCAGTACTTC
CASSLGVIAKNIQYF
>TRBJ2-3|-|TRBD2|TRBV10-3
TGTGCCATCAGGGCGAAGACTAGCGGGTCCACAGATACGCAGTATTTT
CAIRAKTSGSTDTQYF
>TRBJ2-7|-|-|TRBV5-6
TGTGCCAGCAGCTTGGATGTAGGACACCGCTCCTACGAGCAGTACTTC
CASSLDVGHRSYEQYF
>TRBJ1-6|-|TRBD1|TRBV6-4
TGTGCCAGCAGTGAGACAGGGTCTAATTCACCCCTCCACTTT
CASSETGSNSPLHF
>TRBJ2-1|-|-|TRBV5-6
TGTGCCAGCAGCTTGGGAGGGAGATACAATGAGCAGTTCTTC
CASSLGGRYNEQFF
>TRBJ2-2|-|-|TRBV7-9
TGTGCCAGCAGCTTGGGACACACACTCAACCCCGGGGAGCTGTTTTTT
CASSLGHTLNPGELFF
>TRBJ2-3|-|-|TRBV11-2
TGTGCCAGCAGGGTAGGAGGGCGGGGCACAGATACGCAGTATTTT
CASRVGGRGTDTQYF
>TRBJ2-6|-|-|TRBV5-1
TGCGCCAGCAGCTTGGATCACGGTGGGGCCAACGTCCTGACTTTC
CASSLDHGGANVLTF
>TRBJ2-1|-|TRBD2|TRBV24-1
TGTGCCACCTCCCAGCATAGCGGGAGGGCCTACAATGAGCAGTTCTTC
CATSQHSGRAYNEQFF
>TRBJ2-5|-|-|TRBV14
TGTGCCAGCAGCCGCGGACTTACCAACCCACGAAAAGAGACCCAGTACTTC
CASSRGLTNPRKETQYF
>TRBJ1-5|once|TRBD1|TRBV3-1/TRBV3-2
TGTGCCAGCAGCCAAGGAGGGACAGGCAATCAGCCCCAGCATTTT
CASSQGGTGNQPQHF
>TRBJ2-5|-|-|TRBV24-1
TGTGCCACCAGTGATTTGCGGCAGGGAGAGACCCAGTACTTC
CATSDLRQGETQYF
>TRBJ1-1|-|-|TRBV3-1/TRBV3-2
TGTGCCAGCAGCCAAGATCCGGGGGGCCCATTACTCTTT
CASSQDPGGPLLF
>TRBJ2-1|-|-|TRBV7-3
TGTGCCAGCAGCATCAATGGAGGGCAAGATGAGCAGTTCTTC
CASSINGGQDEQFF
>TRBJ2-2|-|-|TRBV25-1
TGTGCCAGCAGTGATGGGCAGCCGAACACCGGGGAGCTGTTTTTT
CASSDGQPNTGELFF
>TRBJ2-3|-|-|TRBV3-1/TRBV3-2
TGTGCCAGCAGCCAAGGAACTAGACTCACAGATACGCAGTATTTT
CASSQGTRLTDTQYF
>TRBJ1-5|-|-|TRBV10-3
TGTGCCATCAGTGACCCCATTAGCAATCAGCCCCAGCATTTT
CAISDPISNQPQHF
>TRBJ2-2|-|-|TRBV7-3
TGTGCCAGCACCTTAGGGGAGCACACCGGGGAGCTGTTTTTT
CASTLGEHTGELFF
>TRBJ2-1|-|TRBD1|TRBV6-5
TGTGCCAGCAGCCCCGATGGGACAGATTACAATGAGCAGTTCTTC
CASSPDGTDYNEQFF
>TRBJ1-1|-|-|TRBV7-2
TGTGCCAGCAGCTTCGGTATGGACACTGAAGCTTTCTTT
CASSFGMDTEAFF
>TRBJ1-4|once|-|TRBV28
TGTGCCAGCAGTGCCCGCGCAACTAATGAAAAACTGTTTTTT
CASSARATNEKLFF
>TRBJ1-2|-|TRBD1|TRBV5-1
TGCGCCAGCAGCCTGGGACAGCCAGCGATGTTGGGCTACACCTTC
CASSLGQPAMLGYTF